This entry lists 5 T cell receptor beta chains sequenced from one sample in a study of identical twins (TCRdb year 2016). Library generation was performed with 5' RACE. Sequencing was performed on an Illumina HiSeq 2000. The public sequencing data were trimmed at Q25 with fastp and processed into clonotypes with MiXCR by TCRdb, which kept only in-frame beta chains. A single entry per CDR3 protein holds the most common genes and DNA from its merged rows. The sample table contains 400,000 to 600,000 distinct CDR3 sequences; only one count was recorded for 20% to 25% of them. The biggest ten clones account for about 0.48% of the sample. This sample was shared with a second study, whose subject was yellow fever vaccine responses in identical twins.

The specimen was CD4+ T cells sorted from blood. Receptor source: a young woman in good health.

In its sample, this clonotype was seen a few times. The chain recombines TRBV20-1 with TRBJ2-5; 7 bases fit TRBD1. Germline V gene lookup returns CDR1 DFQATT and CDR2 SNEGSKA (reference sequence). V lost 3 bases and J lost 4; bases outside the gene matches: 8. The CDR3 is made up of 14 amino acids. CDR3 protein: CSASPPTGRETQYF. CDR3 nucleotide sequence: TGCAGTGCTAGTCCCCCGACAGGGAGAGAGACCCAGTACTTC.

The chain employs TRBV2 and TRBJ2-1, with TRBD2 matching 8 bases. The CDR3 is made up of 14 amino acids. Germline CDR1 reads SNHLY; CDR2 reads FYNNEI. Trimming cost V 0 bases and J 12 bases; bases outside gene matches: 7. The CDR3 coding sequence is TGTGCCAGCAGTGAAGCGCTCAGGGCGGGGGGGCAGTTCTTC. It encodes CASSEALRAGGQFF.

This clonotype was counted many times. The J gene is TRBJ1-5, the V gene TRBV12-3 or TRBV12-4; 10 nucleotides align to TRBD1. Losses at the gene ends were 7 bases for V and 6 bases for J; bases not matched to a gene: 9. The CDR3 extends over 15 amino acids. Written as DNA, the CDR3 is TGTGCCAGCACCGAACCGGGACAGGGGCCTCAGCCCCAGCATTTT. Translation: CASTEPGQGPQPQHF.

This clonotype showed up just a few times. The genes are TRBV3-1 and TRBJ1-4; possible D gene TRBD1, 6 bases. V was clipped by 4 bases and J by 5 bases, with 17 bases between them. Germline V gene sequence: CDR1 LGHDT, CDR2 YNNKEL (reference sequence). The CDR3 runs to 16 residues. CDR3: CASSLQGRGYNEKLFF. CDR3 DNA sequence: TGTGCCAGCAGCCTACAGGGACGGGGATACAATGAAAAACTGTTTTTT.

CDR3 in DNA: TGTGCCAGCGGGGATGGGACTTTTCTACAGCAGACCCAGTACTTC. This sequence encodes CASGDGTFLQQTQYF. The gene calls are TRBV12-3 or TRBV12-4 and TRBJ2-5, with a weak D call TRBD2 (6 bases). CDR3 length equals 15 residues. V lost 8 bases to trimming and J lost 6 bases, with 22 bases between them.